This T cell receptor (beta chain) appears in the sequencing data of a study of monozygotic twins with inflammatory bowel disease. CDR3 length equals 13 residues. Germline V CDR1 and CDR2: KGHSH, LQKENI. Each CDR3 protein gets one entry in TCRdb, which reprocessed the 5' RACE reads and gives no DNA. This table holds 400,000 to 500,000 distinct CDR3 sequences. The genes are TRBV18 and TRBJ1-2. The specimen was blood. The clonotype was recovered from a human donor with ulcerative colitis or Crohn's disease, or a healthy co-twin of an affected twin (not recorded which). CDR3 residues: CASSPPSGPGYTF.